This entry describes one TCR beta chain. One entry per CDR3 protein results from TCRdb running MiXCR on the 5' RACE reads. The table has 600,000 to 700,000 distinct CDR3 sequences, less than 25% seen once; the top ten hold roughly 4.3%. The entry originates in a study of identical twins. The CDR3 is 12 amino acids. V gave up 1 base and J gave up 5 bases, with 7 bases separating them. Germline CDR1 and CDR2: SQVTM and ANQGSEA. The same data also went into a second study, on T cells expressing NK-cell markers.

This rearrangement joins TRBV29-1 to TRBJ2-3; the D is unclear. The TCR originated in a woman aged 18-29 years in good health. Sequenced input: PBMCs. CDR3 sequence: CSVEGAQDTQYF. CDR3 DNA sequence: TGCAGCGTTGAAGGTGCGCAAGATACGCAGTATTTT.